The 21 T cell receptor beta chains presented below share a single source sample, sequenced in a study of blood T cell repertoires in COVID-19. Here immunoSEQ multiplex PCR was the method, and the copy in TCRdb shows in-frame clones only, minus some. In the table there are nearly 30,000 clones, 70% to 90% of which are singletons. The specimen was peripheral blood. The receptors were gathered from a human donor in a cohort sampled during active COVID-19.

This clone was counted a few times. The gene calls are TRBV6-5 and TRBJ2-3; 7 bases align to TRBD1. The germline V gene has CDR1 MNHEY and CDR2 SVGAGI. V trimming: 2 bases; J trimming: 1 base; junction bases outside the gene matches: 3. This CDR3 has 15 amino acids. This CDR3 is CASSYVQGGTDTQYF. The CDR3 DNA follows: TGTGCCAGCAGTTACGTGCAGGGGGGCACAGATACGCAGTATTTT.

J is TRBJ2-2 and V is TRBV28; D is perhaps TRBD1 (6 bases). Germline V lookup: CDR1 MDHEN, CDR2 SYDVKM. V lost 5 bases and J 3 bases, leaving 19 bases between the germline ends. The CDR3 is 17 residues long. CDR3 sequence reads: CASSPRRGGVHTGELFF. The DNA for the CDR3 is TGTGCCAGCAGTCCTCGGAGAGGGGGTGTGCACACCGGGGAGCTGTTTTTT. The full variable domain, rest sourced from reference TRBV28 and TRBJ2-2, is DVKVTQSSRYLVKRTGEKVFLECVQDMDHENMFWYRQDPGLGLRLIYFSYDVKMKEKGDIPEGYSVSREKKERFSLILESASTNQTSMYLCASSPRRGGVHTGELFFGEGSRLTVL.

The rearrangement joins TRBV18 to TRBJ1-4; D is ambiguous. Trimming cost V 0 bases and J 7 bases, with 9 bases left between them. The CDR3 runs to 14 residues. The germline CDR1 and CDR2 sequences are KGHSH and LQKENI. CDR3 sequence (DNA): TGTGCCAGCTCACCACCTTATCCCCGTGAAAAACTGTTTTTT. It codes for CASSPPYPREKLFF.

CDR3 loop: CASSPGQGAGELFF. Here the CDR3 DNA reads TGTGCCAGCTCACCGGGACAGGGCGCCGGGGAGCTGTTTTTT. The chain carries TRBV18 and TRBJ2-2, with 9 bases aligning to TRBD1. The CDR3 is 14 residues long. CDR1 and CDR2 from the germline V gene are KGHSH and LQKENI. After removal of 3 bases from V and 6 bases from J, the junction contained 2 bases not matched to a gene.

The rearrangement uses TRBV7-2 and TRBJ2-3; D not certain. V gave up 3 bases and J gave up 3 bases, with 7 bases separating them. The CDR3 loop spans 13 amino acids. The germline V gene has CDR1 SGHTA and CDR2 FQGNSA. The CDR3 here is CASSFSKTDTQYF. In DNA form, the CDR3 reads TGTGCCAGCAGCTTTAGTAAAACAGATACGCAGTATTTT.

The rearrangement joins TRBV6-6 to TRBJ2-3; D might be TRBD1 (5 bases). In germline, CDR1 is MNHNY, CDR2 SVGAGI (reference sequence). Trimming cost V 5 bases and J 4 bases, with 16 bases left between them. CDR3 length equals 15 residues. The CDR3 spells CASSKTAPGSDTQYF. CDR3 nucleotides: TGTGCCAGCAGTAAGACAGCGCCGGGTTCAGATACGCAGTATTTT.

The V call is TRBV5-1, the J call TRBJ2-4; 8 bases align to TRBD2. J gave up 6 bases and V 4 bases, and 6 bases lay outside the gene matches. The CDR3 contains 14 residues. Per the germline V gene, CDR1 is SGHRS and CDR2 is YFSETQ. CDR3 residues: CASSPSGGGNIQYF. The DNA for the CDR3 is TGCGCCAGCAGCCCCTCCGGGGGGGGAAACATTCAGTACTTC.

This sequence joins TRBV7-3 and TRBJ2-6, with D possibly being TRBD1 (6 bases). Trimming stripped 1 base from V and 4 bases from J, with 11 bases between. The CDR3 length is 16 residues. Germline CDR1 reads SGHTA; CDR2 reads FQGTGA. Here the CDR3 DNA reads TGTGCCAGCAGCTTAAATGCAGGGGCCGGGGCCAACGTCCTGACTTTC. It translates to CASSLNAGAGANVLTF.

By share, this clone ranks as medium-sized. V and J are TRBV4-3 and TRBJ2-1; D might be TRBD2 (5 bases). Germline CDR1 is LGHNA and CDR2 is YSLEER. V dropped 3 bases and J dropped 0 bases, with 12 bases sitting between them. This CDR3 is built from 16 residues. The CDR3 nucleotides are TGCGCCAGCAGCCAGACGGTGGGGAGCTCCTACAATGAGCAGTTCTTC. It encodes CASSQTVGSSYNEQFF.

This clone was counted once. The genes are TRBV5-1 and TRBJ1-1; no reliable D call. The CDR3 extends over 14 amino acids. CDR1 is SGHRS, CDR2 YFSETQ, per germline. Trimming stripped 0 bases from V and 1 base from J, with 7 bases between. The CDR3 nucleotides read TGCGCCAGCAGCTTGGCTCAGAAGAACACTGAAGCTTTCTTT. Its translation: CASSLAQKNTEAFF.

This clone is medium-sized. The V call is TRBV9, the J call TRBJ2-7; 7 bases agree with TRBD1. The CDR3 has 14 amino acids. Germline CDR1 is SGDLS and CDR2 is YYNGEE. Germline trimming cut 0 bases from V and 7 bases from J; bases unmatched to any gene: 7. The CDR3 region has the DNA TGTGCCAGCAGCGTAGGTTACAGGGGAACGGAGCAGTACTTC. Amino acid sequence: CASSVGYRGTEQYF. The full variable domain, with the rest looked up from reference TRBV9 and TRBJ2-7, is DSGVTQTPKHLITATGQRVTLRCSPRSGDLSVYWYQQSLDQGLQFLIQYYNGEERAKGNILERFSAQQFPDLHSELNLSSLELGDSALYFCASSVGYRGTEQYFGPGTRLTVT.

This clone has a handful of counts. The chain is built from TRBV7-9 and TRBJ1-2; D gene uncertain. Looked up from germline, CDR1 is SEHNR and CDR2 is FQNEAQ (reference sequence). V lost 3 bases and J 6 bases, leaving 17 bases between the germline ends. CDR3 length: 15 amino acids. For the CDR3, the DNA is TGTGCCAGCAGCTTTCTCCTCGGAGGGAAAGATGGCTACACCTTC. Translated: CASSFLLGGKDGYTF.

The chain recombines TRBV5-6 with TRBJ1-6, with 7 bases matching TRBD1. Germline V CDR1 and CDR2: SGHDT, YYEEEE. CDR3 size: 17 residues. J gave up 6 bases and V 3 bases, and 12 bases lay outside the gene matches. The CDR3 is CASSSEFRQGPNSPLHF. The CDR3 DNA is TGTGCCAGCAGCTCCGAATTCCGACAGGGTCCTAATTCACCCCTCCACTTT.

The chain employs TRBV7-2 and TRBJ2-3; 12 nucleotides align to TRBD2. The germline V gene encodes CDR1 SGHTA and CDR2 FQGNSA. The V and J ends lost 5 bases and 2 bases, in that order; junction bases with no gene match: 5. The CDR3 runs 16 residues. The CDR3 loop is CASSPRLAGATDTQYF. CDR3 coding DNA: TGTGCCAGCAGCCCCCGACTAGCGGGGGCCACAGATACGCAGTATTTT.

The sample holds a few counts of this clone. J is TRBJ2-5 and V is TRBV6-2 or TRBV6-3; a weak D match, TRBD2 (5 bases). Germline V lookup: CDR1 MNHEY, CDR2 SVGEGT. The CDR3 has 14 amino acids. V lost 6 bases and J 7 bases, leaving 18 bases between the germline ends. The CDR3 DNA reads TGTGCCAGCAGCGCTGGACTTCCGGGTGGGACCCAGTACTTC. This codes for CASSAGLPGGTQYF.

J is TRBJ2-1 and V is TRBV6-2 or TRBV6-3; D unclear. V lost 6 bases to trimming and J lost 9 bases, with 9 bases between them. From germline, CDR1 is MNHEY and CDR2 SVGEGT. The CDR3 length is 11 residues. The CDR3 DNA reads TGTGCCAGCAGCCGACCTAGTGAGCAGTTCTTC. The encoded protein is CASSRPSEQFF.

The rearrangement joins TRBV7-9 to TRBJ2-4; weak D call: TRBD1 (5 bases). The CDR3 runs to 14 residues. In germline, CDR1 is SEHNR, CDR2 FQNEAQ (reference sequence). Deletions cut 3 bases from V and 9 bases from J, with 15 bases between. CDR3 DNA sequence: TGTGCCAGCAGCTTGTTGACAGAATGGGGCATTCAGTACTTC. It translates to CASSLLTEWGIQYF.

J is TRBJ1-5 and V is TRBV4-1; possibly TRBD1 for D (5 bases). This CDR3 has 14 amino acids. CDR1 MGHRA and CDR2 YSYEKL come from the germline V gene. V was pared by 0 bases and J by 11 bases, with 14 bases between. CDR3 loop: CASSQDRGFLAQHF. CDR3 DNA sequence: TGCGCCAGCAGCCAAGATAGGGGCTTTTTGGCCCAGCATTTT.

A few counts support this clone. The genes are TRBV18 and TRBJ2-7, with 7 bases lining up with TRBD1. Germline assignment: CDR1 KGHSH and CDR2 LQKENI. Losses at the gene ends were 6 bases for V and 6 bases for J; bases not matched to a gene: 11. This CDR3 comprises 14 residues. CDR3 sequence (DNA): TGTGCCAGCTCGAATCGACAGGGATTGGGCGAGCAGTACTTC. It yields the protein CASSNRQGLGEQYF.

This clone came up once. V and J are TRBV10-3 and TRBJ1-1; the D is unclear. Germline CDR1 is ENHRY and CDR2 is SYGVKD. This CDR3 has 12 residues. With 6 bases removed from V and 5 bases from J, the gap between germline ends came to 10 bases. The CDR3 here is CAIRPSLTEAFF. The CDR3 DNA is TGTGCCATCAGGCCTAGTCTTACTGAAGCTTTCTTT.

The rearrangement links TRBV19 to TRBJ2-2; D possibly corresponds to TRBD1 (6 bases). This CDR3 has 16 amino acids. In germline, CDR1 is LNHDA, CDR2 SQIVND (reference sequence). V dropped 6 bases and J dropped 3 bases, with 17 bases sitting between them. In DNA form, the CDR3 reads TGTGCCAGTAGAAAGGGGGTTCTAGCCGACACCGGGGAGCTGTTTTTT. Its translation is CASRKGVLADTGELFF.